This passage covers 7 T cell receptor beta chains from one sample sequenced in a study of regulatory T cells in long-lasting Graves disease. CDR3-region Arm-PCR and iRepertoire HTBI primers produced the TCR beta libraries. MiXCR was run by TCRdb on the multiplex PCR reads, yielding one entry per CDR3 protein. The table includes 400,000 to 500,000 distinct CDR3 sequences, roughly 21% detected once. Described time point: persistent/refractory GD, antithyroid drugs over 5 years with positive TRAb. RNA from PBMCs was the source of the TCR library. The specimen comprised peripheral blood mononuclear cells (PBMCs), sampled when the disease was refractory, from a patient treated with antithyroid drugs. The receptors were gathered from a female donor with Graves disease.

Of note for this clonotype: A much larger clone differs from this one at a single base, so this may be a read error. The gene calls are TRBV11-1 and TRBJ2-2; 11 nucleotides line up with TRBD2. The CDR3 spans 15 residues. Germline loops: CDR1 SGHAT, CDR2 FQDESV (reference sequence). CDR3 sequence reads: CASSSSGGNTGEPFF. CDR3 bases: TGTGCCAGCAGCTCTAGCGGGGGGAACACCGGGGAGCCGTTTTTT.

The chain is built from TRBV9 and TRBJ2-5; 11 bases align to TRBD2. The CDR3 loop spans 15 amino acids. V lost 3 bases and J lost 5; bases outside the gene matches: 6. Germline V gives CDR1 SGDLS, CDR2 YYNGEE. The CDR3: CASSGSGRASETQYF. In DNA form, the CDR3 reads TGTGCCAGCAGCGGTAGCGGGAGGGCCTCTGAGACCCAGTACTTC.

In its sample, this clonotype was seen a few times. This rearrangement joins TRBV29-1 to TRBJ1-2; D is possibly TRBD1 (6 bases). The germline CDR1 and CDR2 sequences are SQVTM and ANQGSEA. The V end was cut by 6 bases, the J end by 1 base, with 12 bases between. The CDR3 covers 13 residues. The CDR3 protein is CSVPGQNNYGYTF. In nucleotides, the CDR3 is TGCAGCGTGCCAGGACAGAATAACTATGGCTACACCTTC.

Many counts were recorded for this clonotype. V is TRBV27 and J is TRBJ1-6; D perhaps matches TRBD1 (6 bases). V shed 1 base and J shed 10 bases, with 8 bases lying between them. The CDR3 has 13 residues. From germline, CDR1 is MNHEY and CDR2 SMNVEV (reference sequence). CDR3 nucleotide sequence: TGTGCCAGCAGTTTATTGGGGGGCTCACCCCTCCACTTT. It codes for CASSLLGGSPLHF.

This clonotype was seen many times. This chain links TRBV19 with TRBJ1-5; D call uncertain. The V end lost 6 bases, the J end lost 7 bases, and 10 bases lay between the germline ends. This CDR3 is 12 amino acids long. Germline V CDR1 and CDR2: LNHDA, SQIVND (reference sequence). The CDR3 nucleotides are TGTGCCAGTAGCGGGAGGATGCAGCCCCAGCATTTT. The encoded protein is CASSGRMQPQHF.

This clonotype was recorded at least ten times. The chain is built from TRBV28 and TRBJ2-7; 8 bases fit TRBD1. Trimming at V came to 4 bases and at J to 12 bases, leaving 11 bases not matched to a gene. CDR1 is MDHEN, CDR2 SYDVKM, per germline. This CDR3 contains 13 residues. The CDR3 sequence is CASSSPGGASPYF. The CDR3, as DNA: TGTGCCAGCAGTTCCCCAGGGGGCGCTTCCCCGTACTTC. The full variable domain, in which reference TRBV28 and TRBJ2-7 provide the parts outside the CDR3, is DVKVTQSSRYLVKRTGEKVFLECVQDMDHENMFWYRQDPGLGLRLIYFSYDVKMKEKGDIPEGYSVSREKKERFSLILESASTNQTSMYLCASSSPGGASPYFGPGTRLTVT.

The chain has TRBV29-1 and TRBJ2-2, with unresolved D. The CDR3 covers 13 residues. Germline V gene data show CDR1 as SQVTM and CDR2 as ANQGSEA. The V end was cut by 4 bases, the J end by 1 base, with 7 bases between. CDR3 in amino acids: CSVGTKNTGELFF. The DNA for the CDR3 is TGCAGCGTTGGAACTAAGAACACCGGGGAGCTGTTTTTT.